This paragraph reports one T cell receptor beta chain. What it binds is not known. PCR employed 60 Vbeta and 13 Jbeta primers. This table comes from immunoSEQ multiplex PCR, and its TCRdb copy is limited to in-frame clones, with some not included. Among about 200,000 clones listed, 80% to 90% were seen once. The sample originates from a study of cytomegalovirus exposure and HLA in healthy donors. Overall study context: Earlier work reported 117 million unique TCR beta sequences from 180 million or so T cells. Findings and limits, study-wide: Most TCRs appeared rarely, but some public TCRs recurred in many donors. Investigators reported 164 TCR beta chains as tied to cytomegalovirus. Per published reports, the classifier diagnosed cytomegalovirus status with high specificity and sensitivity.

The sample comprised PBMCs. The receptor was derived from a woman aged 25 to 45 in good health and CMV-seronegative.

This chain's CDR3 is CASSEGHTGELFF. In DNA form, the CDR3 reads TGCGCCAGCAGCGAAGGACATACCGGGGAGCTGTTTTTT. This sequence joins TRBV4-1 and TRBJ2-2; tentative D call: TRBD1 (5 bases). The CDR3 totals 13 residues. Germline CDR1 and CDR2: MGHRA and YSYEKL. V lost 5 bases to trimming and J lost 5 bases, with 9 bases between them.